Described below is a single T cell receptor beta chain sequence and its context. In the original workflow: Amplifying reference gene primers gave estimates of nucleated cell counts. Generated by immunoSEQ multiplex PCR, the TCRdb table keeps only in-frame clones and is missing some. From that table come the V and J calls and clone size; the DNA was used to work out D and trimming. The profile covers 250,000 or so clones, with 84% appearing a single time and under 4.5% taken by the ten largest. These data are taken from a study of blood T cell repertoires in COVID-19. Whole-study context: Whether acute or convalescent, the COVID-19 samples came from the United States, Italy and Spain.

The CDR3 contains 16 residues. The V gene lost 4 bases and the J gene lost 3 bases, with 18 bases spanning the gap. Germline V gene sequence: CDR1 SGHRS, CDR2 YFSETQ. The clonotype originates from a man aged 50 to 60 with acute or convalescent COVID-19. Material for sequencing was peripheral blood. The chain combines TRBV5-1 with TRBJ2-3; D perhaps matches TRBD2 (5 bases). CDR3 bases: TGCGCCAGCAGCGAAGCTCTTCGGGGTAGTACAGATACGCAGTATTTT. This encodes CASSEALRGSTDTQYF.